Listed below are T cell receptor beta chains from one sample, sequenced in a study of post-analysis software for immune sequencing data. Each CDR3 protein gets one entry after TCRdb re-called the PCR reads with MiXCR. Here the sample spans hundreds of thousands of distinct CDR3 sequences, 25% to 30% being singletons. The sequencing sample was made of blood. These receptors came from a girl aged 5-17 years with multiple sclerosis. Both conserved end residues are part of each CDR3. A D gene is named only where the DNA matches it firmly. Expanded clones get a size class; other rows say once, few or many, or leave the size out.

j_call | clone_size | v_call | d_call | cdr3_aa | cdr3_nt
TRBJ2-4 | few | TRBV7-8 | NA | CASRPRGVAQNIQYF | TGTGCCAGCAGGCCAAGGGGGGTGGCCCAAAACATTCAGTACTTC
TRBJ2-1 | NA | TRBV7-8 | NA | CASSLARGTPGNEQFF | TGTGCCAGCAGCTTAGCGCGGGGTACTCCGGGCAATGAGCAGTTCTTC
TRBJ1-1 | NA | TRBV7-2 | NA | CASSRQTGMGTEAFF | TGTGCCAGCAGCCGCCAAACAGGGATGGGCACTGAAGCTTTCTTT
TRBJ2-7 | NA | TRBV2 | TRBD2 | CASSVGGSANEQYF | TGTGCCAGCAGTGTTGGCGGGAGCGCAAACGAGCAGTACTTC
TRBJ2-1 | NA | TRBV29-1 | TRBD2 | CSVGTSGRGGEQFF | TGCAGCGTTGGGACTAGCGGGAGGGGCGGTGAGCAGTTCTTC
TRBJ2-7 | few | TRBV27 | NA | CASSPSRVWEQYF | TGTGCCAGCAGTCCGTCCCGCGTTTGGGAGCAGTACTTC
TRBJ2-1 | few | TRBV20-1 | TRBD1 | CSARRDRVSNEQFF | TGCAGTGCTAGGAGGGACAGGGTTTCCAATGAGCAGTTCTTC
TRBJ2-1 | few | TRBV5-1 | TRBD2 | CASSLRTSGRTYNEQFF | TGCGCCAGCAGCTTAAGGACTAGCGGGAGGACCTACAATGAGCAGTTCTTC
TRBJ1-1 | few | TRBV6-5 | NA | CASSYSGEATEAFF | TGTGCCAGCAGTTACTCAGGGGAGGCCACTGAAGCTTTCTTT
TRBJ1-1 | NA | TRBV5-6 | NA | CASTARSRANTEAFF | TGTGCCAGCACAGCTCGGTCCAGGGCGAACACTGAAGCTTTCTTT
TRBJ2-5 | NA | TRBV12-3/TRBV12-4 | NA | CASSFVGGETQYF | TGTGCCAGCAGTTTTGTCGGGGGAGAGACCCAGTACTTC
TRBJ1-2 | NA | TRBV4-3 | TRBD1 | CASNQRTGHGYTF | TGCGCCAGCAACCAAAGGACAGGGCATGGCTACACCTTC
TRBJ2-1 | NA | TRBV6-5 | NA | CASSGSGSGVYNEQVF | TGTGCCAGCAGTGGGAGCGGTAGCGGAGTCTACAATGAGCAGGTCTTC
TRBJ1-1 | NA | TRBV5-1 | NA | CASSSDPRDGAPMKAFF | TGCGCCAGCAGCTCGGACCCGAGAGACGGGGCACCGATGAAAGCTTTCTTT
TRBJ2-7 | NA | TRBV7-2 | NA | CASSLGFVTYEQYF | TGTGCCAGCAGCTTAGGATTCGTTACCTACGAGCAGTACTTC
TRBJ2-5 | NA | TRBV6-1 | NA | CASRPRGPETQYF | TGTGCCAGCAGACCGCGGGGTCCGGAGACCCAGTACTTC
TRBJ1-2 | few | TRBV6-1 | NA | CASSERAANYGYTF | TGTGCCAGCAGTGAAAGGGCAGCTAACTATGGCTACACCTTC
TRBJ2-6 | few | TRBV24-1 | NA | CATAETVTSGANVLTF | TGTGCTACAGCTGAGACGGTGACCTCTGGGGCCAACGTCCTGACTTTC
TRBJ2-1 | NA | TRBV6-2/TRBV6-3 | TRBD1 | CASSYSKRQGAYNEQFF | TGTGCCAGCAGTTACTCGAAAAGACAGGGGGCCTACAATGAGCAGTTCTTC
TRBJ2-1 | NA | TRBV28 | TRBD2 | CASSRDYIYNEQFF | TGTGCCAGCAGCCGGGACTATATATACAATGAGCAGTTCTTC
TRBJ2-7 | many | TRBV20-1 | NA | CSARVGAYEQYF | TGCAGTGCTCGAGTGGGAGCCTACGAGCAGTACTTC
TRBJ2-7 | few | TRBV7-2 | TRBD1 | CASSLRRTGYEQYF | TGTGCCAGCAGCTTACGCAGGACAGGCTACGAGCAGTACTTC
TRBJ2-1 | NA | TRBV12-3/TRBV12-4 | NA | CASRHNNEQFF | TGTGCCAGCAGGCATAACAATGAGCAGTTCTTC